This T cell receptor beta chain was documented in a study of blood T cell repertoires in COVID-19. The table came from immunoSEQ multiplex PCR; TCRdb's copy has only in-frame clones and leaves some out. Counted here are 250,000 or so clones, roughly four fifths occurring once; the ten biggest clones make up 3.4%. Participants were aged about 18 to 95 years, lived in roughly 25 US areas, and enrolled virtually. Resolution of symptoms, clearance, or two negative PCRs was present in recovered Cohort 3 donors. Germline-derived CDR1 and CDR2 are SQVTM and ANQGSEA. The CDR3 contains 11 residues. Trimming took 4 bases from V and 4 from J, leaving 8 bases between them.

The sample consisted of PBMCs or T cells enriched from blood (not recorded which). The V call is TRBV29-1, the J call TRBJ2-7; D is perhaps TRBD1 (5 bases). The source of this sequence is a man aged 50-59 years who had recovered from COVID-19. The CDR3 DNA reads TGCAGCGTTGGCAGGGCGTACGAGCAGTACTTC. Translated, it gives CSVGRAYEQYF.